Listed below are T cell receptor beta chains from one sample, sequenced in a study of shared clonotypes between healthy human individuals. This table comes from immunoSEQ multiplex PCR, and its TCRdb copy is limited to in-frame clones, with some not included. The repertoire has around 2.1 million clones, about 93% of them found once; the top ten carry around 1.7%. Sequenced input: naive CD8+ T cells from PBMCs. The origin of the receptors is a man aged 18 to 29 in good health. Some clones in this sample may be carry-over from other donors' samples. CDR3s include the opening cysteine and the closing phenylalanine or tryptophan. D genes are given only for firm matches. Not all rows give a size; the values are once, few, many and, for expanded clones, a class.

V	length	D	size	J	DNA	CDR3
TRBV9	17	TRBD2	.	TRBJ2-5	TGTGCCAGCAGCCCCGGGACTAGCGGGAGAAGGCAAGAGACCCAGTACTTC	CASSPGTSGRRQETQYF
TRBV11-3	14	TRBD1	.	TRBJ1-1	TGTGCCAGCAGCTTGGGACAGGGGGACACTGAAGCTTTCTTT	CASSLGQGDTEAFF
TRBV27	15	.	.	TRBJ2-3	TGTGCCAGCAGCCCCTCGGGGCCTTACACAGATACGCAGTATTTT	CASSPSGPYTDTQYF
TRBV28	14	.	.	TRBJ2-7	TGTGCCAGCAGTTATGGGGGAGAAAACTACGAGCAGTACTTC	CASSYGGENYEQYF
TRBV2	16	.	once	TRBJ2-3	TGTGCCAGCGGACGGGTCCAGGGGAGTAGTGCAGATACGCAGTATTTT	CASGRVQGSSADTQYF
TRBV6-4	15	TRBD2	once	TRBJ2-1	TGTGCCAGCCAGCCTAGCGGAACCTCCTACAATGAGCAGTTCTTC	CASQPSGTSYNEQFF
TRBV10-2	14	.	once	TRBJ2-7	TGCGCCAGCAGTGAGACACTAGGAGCCTACGAGCAGTACTTC	CASSETLGAYEQYF
TRBV7-9	14	.	.	TRBJ1-2	TGTGCCAGCAGCCGCCCGACAGACAACTATGGCTACACCTTC	CASSRPTDNYGYTF
TRBV11-2	15	TRBD2	.	TRBJ2-1	TGTGCCAGCAGCTTATCGGCTAGCGGATACAATGAGCAGTTCTTC	CASSLSASGYNEQFF
TRBV4-1	15	TRBD1	.	TRBJ2-7	TGCGCCAGCAGCCGCACCGGGACAGGAGACTACGAGCAGTACTTC	CASSRTGTGDYEQYF
TRBV4-1	15	.	once	TRBJ1-5	TGCGCCAGCAGCCTTACCAGCGGGGTAAATCAGCCCCAGCATTTT	CASSLTSGVNQPQHF
TRBV10-3	20	TRBD2	.	TRBJ2-7	TGTGCCATCAGATTAACCCTTAGCGGGAGTAGCGGGAGCGACCCCTACGAGCAGTACTTC	CAIRLTLSGSSGSDPYEQYF
TRBV29-1	16	TRBD2	.	TRBJ2-1	TGCAGCGTTGAGGGGACTAGCGGGACTCCCTACCATGAGCAGTTCTTC	CSVEGTSGTPYHEQFF
TRBV27	13	.	.	TRBJ2-5	TGTGCCAGCAGTCTGACGCGTAGAGGGGACCAGTACTTC	CASSLTRRGDQYF
TRBV5-1	16	.	few	TRBJ1-5	TGCGCCACCCCAAGGCCTGTTAGGGGGGACAATCAGCCCCAGCATTTT	CATPRPVRGDNQPQHF
TRBV9	15	.	.	TRBJ2-7	TGTGCCAGCAGCGCGGCCCGGGACCCTCCCTACGAGCAGTACTTC	CASSAARDPPYEQYF